A selection of T cell receptor beta chains follows, all from one sample in a study of T cells in Graves' hyperthyroidism and ophthalmopathy. TCRdb fed the multiplex PCR reads into MiXCR, producing one record per CDR3 protein. The top ten clones hold approximately 4.3% of a sample with 600,000 to 700,000 distinct CDR3 sequences, about 15% of them seen once. The sequencing input was blood. The receptors come from a woman in her 40s with Graves' ophthalmopathy. CDR3s include the opening cysteine and the closing phenylalanine or tryptophan. The order of the fields is D gene, clone size, V gene, J gene, CDR3 DNA, CDR3 protein. A D gene is named only where the DNA matches it firmly. Clone size is shown for a subset of rows, as once, few, many or a class of expanded clone.

d_gene: NA
abundance: NA
v_gene: TRBV11-3
j_gene: TRBJ2-2
CDR3nt: TGTGCCAGCAGAGGGACTTTGACCGGGGAGCTGTTTTTT
CDR3aa: CASRGTLTGELFF

d_gene: NA
abundance: many
v_gene: TRBV24-1
j_gene: TRBJ2-7
CDR3nt: TGTGCCACCAGTGATCGGGGGATCGAGCAGTACTTC
CDR3aa: CATSDRGIEQYF

d_gene: NA
abundance: many
v_gene: TRBV6-5
j_gene: TRBJ1-6
CDR3nt: TGTGCCAGCAGTTACGCAGGGACGGATTCACCCCTCCACTTT
CDR3aa: CASSYAGTDSPLHF

d_gene: NA
abundance: NA
v_gene: TRBV30
j_gene: TRBJ1-1
CDR3nt: TGTGCCTGGAGTACCGGGAGCTACACTGAAGCTTTCTTT
CDR3aa: CAWSTGSYTEAFF

d_gene: NA
abundance: few
v_gene: TRBV6-1
j_gene: TRBJ1-2
CDR3nt: TGTGCCAGCGGCCGAGGGACGGTCGTTCTAGACTACACCTTC
CDR3aa: CASGRGTVVLDYTF

d_gene: NA
abundance: many
v_gene: TRBV6-5
j_gene: TRBJ2-7
CDR3nt: TGTGCCAGCAGCGGAAGGGCCACCTACGAGCAGTACTTC
CDR3aa: CASSGRATYEQYF

d_gene: TRBD1
abundance: few
v_gene: TRBV27
j_gene: TRBJ1-5
CDR3nt: TGTGCCAGCAGGAGGGGGCTCAATCAGCCCCAGCATTTT
CDR3aa: CASRRGLNQPQHF

d_gene: TRBD2
abundance: many
v_gene: TRBV13
j_gene: TRBJ2-2
CDR3nt: TGTGCCAGCAGCTTCCCACCCCTAGCGGGAGCTAGTAAGGGGAACACCGGGGAGCTGTTTTTT
CDR3aa: CASSFPPLAGASKGNTGELFF

d_gene: NA
abundance: few
v_gene: TRBV5-4
j_gene: TRBJ2-4
CDR3nt: TGTGCCAGCAGCGTAGCCGGGGCCAAAAACATTCAGTACTTC
CDR3aa: CASSVAGAKNIQYF

d_gene: TRBD1
abundance: few
v_gene: TRBV7-6
j_gene: TRBJ2-7
CDR3nt: TGTGCCAGCAGCTTAGGGGACAGGGGGCGAGCGGGGAGGAACGAGCAGTACTTC
CDR3aa: CASSLGDRGRAGRNEQYF